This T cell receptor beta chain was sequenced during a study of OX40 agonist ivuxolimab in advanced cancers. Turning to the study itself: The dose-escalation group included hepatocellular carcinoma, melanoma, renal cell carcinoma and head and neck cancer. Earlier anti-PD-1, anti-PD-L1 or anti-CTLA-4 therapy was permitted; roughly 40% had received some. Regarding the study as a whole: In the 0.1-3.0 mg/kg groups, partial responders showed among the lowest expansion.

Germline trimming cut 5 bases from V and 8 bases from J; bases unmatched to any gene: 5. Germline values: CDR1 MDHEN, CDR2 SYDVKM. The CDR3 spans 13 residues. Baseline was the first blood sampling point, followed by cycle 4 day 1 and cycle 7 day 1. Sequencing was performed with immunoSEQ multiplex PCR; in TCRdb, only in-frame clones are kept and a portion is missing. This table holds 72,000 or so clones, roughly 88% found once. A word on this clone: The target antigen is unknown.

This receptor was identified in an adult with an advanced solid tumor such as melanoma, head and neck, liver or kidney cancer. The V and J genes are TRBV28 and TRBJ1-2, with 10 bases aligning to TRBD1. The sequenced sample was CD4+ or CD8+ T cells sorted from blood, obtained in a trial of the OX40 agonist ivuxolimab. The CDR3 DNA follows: TGTGCCAGCAGTGCCGGGACAGGGGTCGGCTACACCTTC. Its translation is CASSAGTGVGYTF.